The present T cell receptor beta chain was sequenced within a study of blood T cell repertoires in COVID-19. Here immunoSEQ multiplex PCR was the method, and the copy in TCRdb shows in-frame clones only, minus some. This table has roughly 330,000 clones, 70% to 90% appearing once. The germline gives CDR1 MGHDK, CDR2 SYGVNS. V trimming: 3 bases; J trimming: 5 bases; junction bases outside the gene matches: 9. This CDR3 comprises 15 residues. The chain carries TRBV25-1 and TRBJ1-2; 7 positions match TRBD1. What was sequenced was PBMCs or T cells enriched from blood (not recorded which). This sequence originates from a woman aged 18-29 years who had recovered from COVID-19. The CDR3, as DNA: TGTGCCAGCAGTGACGGGACAGTGGGCAATTATGGCTACACCTTC. Its translation is CASSDGTVGNYGYTF.